This T cell receptor beta chain was sequenced in a study of technical replicates of blood from a handful of donors. Germline V lookup: CDR1 SGHAT, CDR2 FQNNGV. V dropped 4 bases and J dropped 4; count of bases not matched to a gene: 10. CDR3 size: 16 residues. TCRdb keeps only in-frame clones here, not all; method: immunoSEQ multiplex PCR. The table lists around 63,000 clones, 95% to 98% of them singletons. The origin of this receptor is a human donor in good health. This chain uses TRBV11-2 with TRBJ2-3; the match to TRBD1 covers 8 bases. Source material: T cells isolated from PBMCs. CDR3 sequence: CASSSGGARIPDTQYF. In DNA form, the CDR3 reads TGTGCCAGCAGCTCAGGGGGCGCGAGGATCCCAGATACGCAGTATTTT.